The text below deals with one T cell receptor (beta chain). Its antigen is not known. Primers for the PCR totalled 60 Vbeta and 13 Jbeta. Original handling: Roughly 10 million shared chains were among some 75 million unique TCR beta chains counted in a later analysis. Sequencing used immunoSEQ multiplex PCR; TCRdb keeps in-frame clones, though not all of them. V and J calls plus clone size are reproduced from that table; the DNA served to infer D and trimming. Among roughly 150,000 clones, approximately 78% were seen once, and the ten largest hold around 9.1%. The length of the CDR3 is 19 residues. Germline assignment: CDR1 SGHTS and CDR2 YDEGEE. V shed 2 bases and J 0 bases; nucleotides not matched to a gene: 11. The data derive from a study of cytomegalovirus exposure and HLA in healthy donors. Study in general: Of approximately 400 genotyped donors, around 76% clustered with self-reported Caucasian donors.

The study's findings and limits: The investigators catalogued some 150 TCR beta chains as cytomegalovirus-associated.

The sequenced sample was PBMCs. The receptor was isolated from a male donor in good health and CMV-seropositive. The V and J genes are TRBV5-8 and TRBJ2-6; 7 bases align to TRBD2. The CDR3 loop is CASSFLWGGDSSGANVLTF. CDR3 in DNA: TGTGCCAGCAGCTTCCTCTGGGGAGGGGATAGCTCTGGGGCCAACGTCCTGACTTTC.